The 31 T cell receptor beta chains reported below all come from one sample, sequenced in a study of OX40 agonist ivuxolimab in advanced cancers. The table came from immunoSEQ multiplex PCR; TCRdb's copy has only in-frame clones and leaves some out. The sample lists approximately 65,000 clones, around 86% seen once, with about 0.37% in the top ten. Sequencing was performed on CD4+ or CD8+ T cells sorted from blood, taken in a trial of the OX40 agonist ivuxolimab. These receptors all stem from an adult with an advanced solid tumor such as melanoma, head and neck, liver or kidney cancer.

The chain recombines TRBV29-1 with TRBJ2-7; 7 bases match TRBD1. The V gene end was trimmed by 4 bases and the J gene end by 1 base; junction bases not matched to a gene: 4. Germline CDR1 and CDR2: SQVTM and ANQGSEA. The CDR3 is made up of 13 amino acids. CDR3 sequence (DNA): TGCAGCGTTGTGGCACAGGGGTCCTACGAGCAGTACTTC. Translating gives CSVVAQGSYEQYF.

The V gene is TRBV4-1, the J gene TRBJ1-6, with D unclear. Germline V lookup: CDR1 MGHRA, CDR2 YSYEKL. V was clipped by 0 bases and J by 7 bases, with 10 bases between them. The CDR3 sequence is 15 residues long. The CDR3 sequence is CASSQEDRRNSPLHF. The CDR3 DNA follows: TGCGCCAGCAGCCAAGAGGATCGACGAAATTCACCCCTCCACTTT.

This clone was seen once. The chain is built from TRBV5-1 and TRBJ1-4, with no clear D. V lost 7 bases, J lost 8 bases, and 24 bases lay in between. Germline V CDR1 and CDR2: SGHRS, YFSETQ. This CDR3 is built from 16 residues. The CDR3 reads CASGVGSGLGVEKLFF. CDR3 DNA: TGCGCCAGCGGGGTTGGGTCGGGCCTCGGAGTCGAAAAACTGTTTTTT. Full variable domain (outside the CDR3, taken from reference TRBV5-1 and TRBJ1-4): KAGVTQTPRYLIKTRGQQVTLSCSPISGHRSVSWYQQTPGQGLQFLFEYFSETQRNKGNFPGRFSGRQFSNSRSEMNVSTLELGDSALYLCASGVGSGLGVEKLFFGSGTQLSVL.

The CDR3 DNA sequence: TGTGCCAGCAGCAAAGTTCCTGGGGCTAATGAAAAACTGTTTTTT. It codes for CASSKVPGANEKLFF. The chain employs TRBV21-1 and TRBJ1-4. TRBV21-1 is given as a pseudogene. CDR3 length equals 15 residues.

The chain joins TRBV5-4 to TRBJ2-5; 9 positions match TRBD1. CDR1 SGHNT and CDR2 YYREEE come from the germline V gene (reference sequence). This CDR3 spans 13 amino acids. Germline trimming cut 7 bases from V and 5 bases from J; bases unmatched to any gene: 6. The CDR3 protein is CASSTGGAETQYF. In nucleotides, the CDR3 is TGTGCCAGCTCAACAGGGGGCGCCGAGACCCAGTACTTC.

The chain is built from TRBV11-2 and TRBJ2-1; TRBD2 agrees at 13 bases. Germline loops: CDR1 SGHAT, CDR2 FQNNGV. Losses at the gene ends were 6 bases for V and 0 bases for J; bases not matched to a gene: 5. CDR3 length: 17 residues. The CDR3: CASSPTSGGLSYNEQFF. The DNA of the CDR3 is TGTGCCAGCAGTCCGACTAGCGGGGGGCTCTCCTACAATGAGCAGTTCTTC.

A single count supports this clone. The chain has TRBV7-2 and TRBJ2-3; 11 nucleotides agree with TRBD2. CDR1 is SGHTA, CDR2 FQGNSA, per germline. Trimming cost V 0 bases and J 6 bases; bases outside gene matches: 11. CDR3 length: 18 residues. The chain's CDR3 is CASSLAATSGGPGDTQYF. CDR3 DNA: TGTGCCAGCAGCTTAGCCGCTACTAGCGGGGGCCCGGGGGATACGCAGTATTTT.

The chain combines TRBV18 with TRBJ2-6, with unresolved D. Germline V gene sequence: CDR1 KGHSH, CDR2 LQKENI. Trimming took 5 bases from V and 0 from J, leaving 5 bases between them. This CDR3 region has 14 residues. In nucleotides, the CDR3 is TGTGCCAGCTCATCCGACTCTGGGGCCAACGTCCTGACTTTC. It translates to CASSSDSGANVLTF.

The chain recombines TRBV28 with TRBJ2-7; D might be TRBD1 (6 bases). Trimming took off 6 bases at V and 0 bases at J, with 9 bases between the two ends. This CDR3 has 13 residues. From germline, CDR1 is MDHEN and CDR2 SYDVKM. The CDR3 here is CASRRQASYEQYF. In nucleotides, the CDR3 is TGTGCCAGCAGGAGACAGGCCTCCTACGAGCAGTACTTC.

V usage is TRBV27 and J usage is TRBJ2-6; D not certain. The germline gives CDR1 MNHEY, CDR2 SMNVEV (reference sequence). Trimming left V 5 bases short and J 0 bases short, with 14 bases between. The CDR3 covers 17 residues. The CDR3: CASSRLPVTSGANVLTF. The CDR3 DNA follows: TGTGCCAGCAGTCGCCTCCCAGTCACCTCTGGGGCCAACGTCCTGACTTTC. The full variable domain, completed using reference TRBV27 and TRBJ2-6, is EAQVTQNPRYLITVTGKKLTVTCSQNMNHEYMSWYRQDPGLGLRQIYYSMNVEVTDKGDVPEGYKVSRKEKRNFPLILESPSPNQTSLYFCASSRLPVTSGANVLTFGAGSRLTVL.

The chain is built from TRBV7-9 and TRBJ2-3; D is uncertain. With 7 bases removed from V and 4 bases from J, the gap between germline ends came to 6 bases. This CDR3 has 11 residues. Germline V gene data show CDR1 as SEHNR and CDR2 as FQNEAQ (reference sequence). The CDR3 here is CASTVADTQYF. CDR3 bases: TGTGCCAGCACCGTAGCAGATACGCAGTATTTT.

The V and J genes are TRBV19 and TRBJ1-5; 7 nucleotides match TRBD1. V trimming: 4 bases; J trimming: 1 base; junction bases outside the gene matches: 13. Germline values: CDR1 LNHDA, CDR2 SQIVND (reference sequence). There are 18 residues in the CDR3. The CDR3 here is CASSKEFSDRTSNQPQHF. Written as DNA, the CDR3 is TGTGCCAGTAGTAAAGAATTCTCGGACAGGACAAGCAATCAGCCCCAGCATTTT. Based on the CDR3 plus reference TRBV19 and TRBJ1-5, the full variable domain is DGGITQSPKYLFRKEGQNVTLSCEQNLNHDAMYWYRQDPGQGLRLIYYSQIVNDFQKGDIAEGYSVSREKKESFPLTVTSAQKNPTAFYLCASSKEFSDRTSNQPQHFGDGTRLSIL.

This sequence joins TRBV5-1 and TRBJ1-4, with 7 bases aligning to TRBD1. The CDR3 contains 15 residues. V gave up 4 bases and J gave up 7 bases; unmatched junction bases: 10. CDR1 is SGHRS and CDR2 is YFSETQ in the germline V gene. CDR3 in amino acids: CASSLRGTAGEKLFF. In DNA, the CDR3 is TGCGCCAGCAGCCTGAGGGGGACAGCGGGTGAAAAACTGTTTTTT.

V gene TRBV19 combines with J gene TRBJ1-2, with D possibly matching TRBD1 (5 bases). Germline V CDR1 and CDR2: LNHDA, SQIVND (reference sequence). V lost 3 bases to trimming and J lost 4 bases, with 18 bases between them. The CDR3 runs 16 residues. The CDR3: CASSISWGTLPYGYTF. DNA of the CDR3: TGTGCCAGTAGTATCAGTTGGGGGACTCTCCCCTATGGCTACACCTTC.

The chain carries TRBV7-6 and TRBJ2-2; D gene uncertain. V was clipped by 5 bases and J by 4 bases, with 5 bases between them. CDR1 and CDR2 (germline): SGHVS, FNYEAQ. The CDR3 sequence is 12 residues long. The CDR3: CASSHSTGELFF. Written as DNA, the CDR3 is TGTGCCAGCAGCCACAGCACCGGGGAGCTGTTTTTT.

The chain uses TRBV5-6 and TRBJ1-6, with 8 bases aligning to TRBD1. Germline V gene lookup returns CDR1 SGHDT and CDR2 YYEEEE. The V segment lost 1 base and the J segment 9 bases; nucleotides outside the gene matches: 9. The CDR3 runs 16 residues. The CDR3 DNA reads as TGTGCCAGCAGCTTGACCGGACAGGGTATGGGTTCACCCCTCCACTTT. Translated, it gives CASSLTGQGMGSPLHF.

Concerning this clone: Within the sample, other DNA sequences also encode this same CDR3. This chain links TRBV5-1 with TRBJ2-3; D possibly corresponds to TRBD1 (5 bases). The CDR3 is 15 amino acids. Germline V gene sequence: CDR1 SGHRS, CDR2 YFSETQ. The germline V and J ends were trimmed by 3 bases and 1 base, with 12 bases remaining between them. The CDR3 region has the DNA TGCGCCAGCAGCTCTGCAGGGTGGGGCACAGATACGCAGTATTTT. Its protein product is CASSSAGWGTDTQYF. Full variable domain (rest looked up from reference TRBV5-1 and TRBJ2-3): KAGVTQTPRYLIKTRGQQVTLSCSPISGHRSVSWYQQTPGQGLQFLFEYFSETQRNKGNFPGRFSGRQFSNSRSEMNVSTLELGDSALYLCASSSAGWGTDTQYFGPGTRLTVL.

This clone was picked up many times. V is TRBV30 and J is TRBJ1-6, with TRBD1 matching 8 bases. Germline loops: CDR1 GTSNPN, CDR2 SVGIG (reference sequence). The J segment lost 3 bases and the V segment lost 7 bases, leaving 2 bases of the junction unmatched. The CDR3 runs 13 residues. CDR3 in DNA: TGTGCCTACGGACAGGGCTATAATTCACCCCTCCACTTT. It codes for CAYGQGYNSPLHF.

The chain is built from TRBV5-6 and TRBJ1-6, with TRBD1 identical over 9 bases. Trimming at V came to 4 bases and at J to 7 bases, leaving 6 bases not matched to a gene. The CDR3 is 15 residues long. CDR1 is SGHDT, CDR2 YYEEEE, per germline. This CDR3 is CASSLGGQGNSPLHF. The CDR3 DNA sequence: TGTGCCAGCAGCCTCGGGGGACAGGGCAATTCACCCCTCCACTTT.

The chain recombines TRBV9 with TRBJ1-1; no firm D call. In germline, CDR1 is SGDLS, CDR2 YYNGEE. Trimming left V 0 bases short and J 2 bases short, with 5 bases between. The CDR3 is 13 amino acids. The CDR3 nucleotides read TGTGCCAGCAGCGTAGTGTTCAACACTGAAGCTTTCTTT. As protein: CASSVVFNTEAFF.

For the CDR3, the DNA is TGTGCCAGCAGCTTAGAGGGAGGGGAGCAGTACTTC. Residues: CASSLEGGEQYF. The rearrangement joins TRBV7-9 to TRBJ2-7; 7 nucleotides line up with TRBD2. CDR3 size: 12 residues. Unmatched junction bases numbered 1, after V lost 1 base and J lost 7 bases. The germline V gene encodes CDR1 SEHNR and CDR2 FQNEAQ (reference sequence).

This chain connects TRBV7-2 to TRBJ2-3; the match to TRBD2 covers 9 bases. The CDR3 length is 15 residues. Per germline, CDR1 SGHTA and CDR2 FQGNSA. V lost 5 bases, J lost 3 bases, and 6 bases stayed unmatched. CDR3 region: CASSLSGGQTDTQYF. DNA for the CDR3: TGTGCCAGCAGCCTTAGCGGGGGCCAAACAGATACGCAGTATTTT.

The V gene is TRBV9, the J gene TRBJ2-3; 9 bases fit TRBD2. Unmatched junction bases numbered 6, after V lost 4 bases and J lost 0 bases. This CDR3 contains 16 residues. Germline assignment: CDR1 SGDLS and CDR2 YYNGEE. The CDR3 reads CASSTRAGGSTDTQYF. In DNA form, the CDR3 reads TGTGCCAGCAGCACCCGGGCGGGGGGGAGCACAGATACGCAGTATTTT.

The rearrangement joins TRBV29-1 to TRBJ2-1, with D tentatively TRBD1 (7 bases). V lost 6 bases to trimming and J lost 9 bases, with 15 bases between them. The CDR3 extends over 12 amino acids. CDR1 is SQVTM, CDR2 ANQGSEA, per germline. CDR3 in DNA: TGCAGCGTCGACAGGGACGGGAGTGAGCAGTTCTTC. Translated: CSVDRDGSEQFF.

The rearrangement uses TRBV10-3 and TRBJ2-7, with TRBD1 identical over 9 bases. Germline loops: CDR1 ENHRY, CDR2 SYGVKD. The CDR3 length is 15 residues. V lost 6 bases to trimming and J lost 7 bases; unmatched junction nucleotides: 13. Here the CDR3 reads CAIRGPGTGNLEQYF. For the CDR3, the DNA is TGTGCCATCAGAGGACCGGGGACAGGGAATCTTGAGCAGTACTTC.

In DNA form, the CDR3 reads TGTGCCAGCAGCCCCACGGGCGCTGAAGCTTTCTTT. This sequence encodes CASSPTGAEAFF. This chain joins TRBV5-5 and TRBJ1-1; no definite D call. This CDR3 has 12 amino acids. V was clipped by 4 bases and J by 6 bases, with 10 bases between them. Germline values: CDR1 SGHKS, CDR2 YYEKEE (reference sequence).

The chain is built from TRBV6-6 and TRBJ2-2; 9 positions agree with TRBD2. This CDR3 contains 16 residues. Germline loops: CDR1 MNHNY, CDR2 SVGAGI (reference sequence). The V segment lost 7 bases and the J segment 2 bases; nucleotides outside the gene matches: 8. The CDR3 DNA reads TGTGCCAGCATCCCGACTAGCGGCACCAACACCGGGGAGCTGTTTTTT. Protein: CASIPTSGTNTGELFF.

This clone has more than one count but fewer than ten. The gene calls are TRBV4-2 and TRBJ1-6, with unresolved D. Trimming cost V 4 bases and J 6 bases, with 13 bases left between them. There are 15 residues in the CDR3. Germline CDR1 LGHNA, CDR2 YNFKEQ. This CDR3 is CASSPPGSRNSPLHF. The CDR3 coding sequence is TGTGCCAGCAGCCCCCCTGGGTCCCGTAATTCACCCCTCCACTTT.

The chain carries TRBV7-2 and TRBJ2-4; 8 bases are a match to TRBD2. This CDR3 has 15 amino acids. Germline CDR1 and CDR2: SGHTA and FQGNSA. J lost 5 bases, V lost 1 base, and 4 bases had no gene match. CDR3 in amino acids: CASSLGAGGQNIQYF. Here the CDR3 DNA reads TGTGCCAGCAGCTTAGGGGCGGGGGGCCAAAACATTCAGTACTTC.

The count of this clone is one. The chain employs TRBV7-6 and TRBJ2-3; 7 nucleotides line up with TRBD2. Germline values: CDR1 SGHVS, CDR2 FNYEAQ. V dropped 3 bases and J dropped 1; count of bases not matched to a gene: 1. This CDR3 region has 14 residues. The CDR3 is CASSFAGGTDTQYF. CDR3 in DNA: TGTGCCAGCAGCTTCGCGGGAGGCACAGATACGCAGTATTTT.

The CDR3 spells CASSSEGAGYTF. As DNA, the CDR3 is TGTGCCAGCAGCTCCGAGGGGGCTGGCTACACCTTC. The rearrangement joins TRBV11-1 to TRBJ1-2; TRBD1 matches 7 bases. CDR1 is SGHAT, CDR2 FQDESV, per germline (reference sequence). The CDR3 runs to 12 residues. The V gene end was trimmed by 4 bases and the J gene end by 7 bases; junction bases not matched to a gene: 3.